The 16 T cell receptor beta chains presented below share a single source sample, sequenced in a study of T cell responses to AZD1222 COVID-19 vaccine. Using immunoSEQ multiplex PCR, the repertoire was profiled, and TCRdb retains in-frame clones only, with some absent. The sample carries approximately 100,000 clones, 90% to 95% recorded once. The material was peripheral blood, obtained on day 0 of AZD1222 vaccination. The receptors stem from an adult in good health.

The CDR3 DNA is TGTGCCAGCACCCTGGGAAGGGACGGTAACTATGGCTACACCTTC. It yields the protein CASTLGRDGNYGYTF. The chain combines TRBV5-5 with TRBJ1-2, with D maybe TRBD1 (5 bases). Germline V gene sequence: CDR1 SGHKS, CDR2 YYEKEE (reference sequence). V was clipped by 6 bases and J by 1 base, with 16 bases between them. This CDR3 contains 15 residues.

The rearrangement links TRBV5-1 to TRBJ1-4; D may be TRBD1 (6 bases). In germline, CDR1 is SGHRS, CDR2 YFSETQ. The CDR3 sequence is 14 residues long. Trimming shortened V by 4 bases and J by 8 bases, and 15 bases separated the two germline ends. CDR3 bases: TGCGCCAGCAGCGACGGACAGAACGGGGAAAAACTGTTTTTT. Protein product: CASSDGQNGEKLFF.

V gene TRBV30 combines with J gene TRBJ2-3; perhaps TRBD1 as D (6 bases). Trimming took off 0 bases at V and 6 bases at J, with 13 bases between the two ends. CDR1 GTSNPN and CDR2 SVGIG come from the germline V gene (reference sequence). CDR3 size: 14 residues. The CDR3 nucleotides are TGTGCCTGGAGTGTACTACAGGGTTGGGATACGCAGTATTTT. Protein: CAWSVLQGWDTQYF.

This CDR3 is CASSRRGQGDNSPLHF. The CDR3 DNA reads TGCGCCAGCAGCCGTCGGGGACAGGGAGATAATTCACCCCTCCACTTT. The V and J genes are TRBV4-1 and TRBJ1-6; 9 nucleotides line up with TRBD1. CDR3 length equals 16 residues. Germline assignment: CDR1 MGHRA and CDR2 YSYEKL. The ends lost 4 bases at V and 5 bases at J; junction bases unmatched: 6.

V and J are TRBV19 and TRBJ2-3; tentative D call: TRBD1 (8 bases). CDR1 and CDR2 (germline): LNHDA, SQIVND (reference sequence). The CDR3 extends over 17 amino acids. Trimming took off 7 bases at V and 2 bases at J, with 22 bases between the two ends. Here the CDR3 reads CASTRRGDRIYTDTQYF. The CDR3 bases are TGTGCCAGTACCCGCCGGGGGGACAGGATCTACACAGATACGCAGTATTTT.

The chain combines TRBV9 with TRBJ2-5, with no clear D. Germline V gives CDR1 SGDLS, CDR2 YYNGEE. The CDR3 runs to 13 residues. V lost 2 bases to trimming and J lost 7 bases, with 12 bases between them. CDR3 protein: CASSVRTISTQYF. The CDR3 bases are TGTGCCAGCAGCGTGAGGACGATATCGACCCAGTACTTC.

The chain employs TRBV5-5 and TRBJ1-1; 8 bases match TRBD1. This CDR3 spans 13 amino acids. Unmatched junction bases numbered 3, after V lost 4 bases and J lost 4 bases. Germline lookup yields CDR1 SGHKS and CDR2 YYEKEE (reference sequence). In DNA form, the CDR3 reads TGTGCCAGCAGCCAACAGGGGGGCACTGAAGCTTTCTTT. It is translated as CASSQQGGTEAFF. The whole variable domain, filled in from reference TRBV5-5 and TRBJ1-1, reads DAGVTQSPTHLIKTRGQQVTLRCSPISGHKSVSWYQQVLGQGPQFIFQYYEKEERGRGNFPDRFSARQFPNYSSELNVNALLLGDSALYLCASSQQGGTEAFFGQGTRLTVV.

The chain recombines TRBV7-9 with TRBJ2-5; D tentatively reads TRBD1 or TRBD2 (5 bases each). The V gene's germline CDR1 is SEHNR and CDR2 FQNEAQ (reference sequence). This CDR3 region has 11 residues. Trimming took off 11 bases at V and 5 bases at J, with 12 bases between the two ends. The CDR3 nucleotides read TGTGCCGGGACCTCGGGGGAGACCCAGTACTTC. Translation: CAGTSGETQYF.

J is TRBJ1-2 and V is TRBV5-1; TRBD1 agrees at 8 bases. Germline V gives CDR1 SGHRS, CDR2 YFSETQ. The CDR3 length is 18 residues. J lost 0 bases, V lost 1 base, and 11 bases had no gene match. This CDR3 reads CASSLMGGQGPPNYGYTF. The CDR3 DNA follows: TGCGCCAGCAGCTTGATGGGAGGACAGGGCCCCCCTAACTATGGCTACACCTTC.

The genes are TRBV6-5 and TRBJ1-4, with D hard to call. The V gene's germline CDR1 is MNHEY and CDR2 SVGAGI. This CDR3 has 14 residues. The V end lost 5 bases, the J end lost 2 bases, and 9 bases lay between the germline ends. The CDR3 here is CASSSWSTNEKLFF. For the CDR3, the DNA is TGTGCCAGCAGTAGTTGGTCGACTAATGAAAAACTGTTTTTT.

In its sample, this clone was seen once. The chain links TRBV18 to TRBJ1-1, with D possibly TRBD1 on 6 matching bases. The length of the CDR3 is 13 residues. Germline CDR1 reads KGHSH; CDR2 reads LQKENI. Trimming cost V 6 bases and J 1 base, with 9 bases left between them. The CDR3 bases are TGTGCCAGCTCCCCGGGACAGAACACTGAAGCTTTCTTT. Encoded protein: CASSPGQNTEAFF.

The DNA for the CDR3 is TGTGCCAGCAATAGACAGGGGATCAATGAGCAGTTCTTC. Translating it yields CASNRQGINEQFF. The V call is TRBV28, the J call TRBJ2-1; the match to TRBD1 covers 8 bases. Trimming at V came to 7 bases and at J to 6 bases, leaving 5 bases not matched to a gene. Germline values: CDR1 MDHEN, CDR2 SYDVKM. CDR3 size: 13 residues.

This sequence joins TRBV20-1 and TRBJ2-1; 10 bases align to TRBD2. V lost 3 bases and J lost 4; bases outside the gene matches: 12. Germline loops: CDR1 DFQATT, CDR2 SNEGSKA (reference sequence). This CDR3 is 17 amino acids long. The CDR3 loop reads CSASPSGRPKFYNEQFF. The CDR3 nucleotides read TGCAGTGCTAGTCCTAGCGGGAGACCCAAATTTTACAATGAGCAGTTCTTC.

This clone was counted a single time. This chain links TRBV2 with TRBJ1-5; 9 nucleotides align to TRBD1. Per the germline V gene, CDR1 is SNHLY and CDR2 is FYNNEI. Unmatched junction bases numbered 12, after V lost 3 bases and J lost 6 bases. This CDR3 contains 17 residues. CDR3 sequence: CASSDFTGGAGGQPQHF. DNA for the CDR3: TGTGCCAGCAGTGACTTTACAGGGGGCGCAGGGGGTCAGCCCCAGCATTTT.

J is TRBJ1-2 and V is TRBV9; D is unclear. This CDR3 contains 13 residues. V was pared by 0 bases and J by 6 bases, with 9 bases between. The germline V gene encodes CDR1 SGDLS and CDR2 YYNGEE. CDR3 sequence: CASSVGQTDGYTF. The DNA of the CDR3 is TGTGCCAGCAGCGTAGGCCAAACCGATGGCTACACCTTC. Drawing the rest from reference TRBV9 and TRBJ1-2, the complete variable domain is DSGVTQTPKHLITATGQRVTLRCSPRSGDLSVYWYQQSLDQGLQFLIQYYNGEERAKGNILERFSAQQFPDLHSELNLSSLELGDSALYFCASSVGQTDGYTFGSGTRLTVV.

This chain links TRBV2 with TRBJ1-5, with TRBD1 matching over 7 bases. The CDR3 is 14 amino acids. The germline V gene has CDR1 SNHLY and CDR2 FYNNEI. Germline trimming cut 6 bases from V and 4 bases from J; bases unmatched to any gene: 6. CDR3 in amino acids: CASRQGSGNQPQHF. CDR3 nucleotides: TGTGCCAGCAGACAGGGGTCGGGAAATCAGCCCCAGCATTTT. Together with reference TRBV2 and TRBJ1-5, the CDR3 gives the full variable domain: EPEVTQTPSHQVTQMGQEVILRCVPISNHLYFYWYRQILGQKVEFLVSFYNNEISEKSEIFDDQFSVERPDGSNFTLKIRSTKLEDSAMYFCASRQGSGNQPQHFGDGTRLSIL.